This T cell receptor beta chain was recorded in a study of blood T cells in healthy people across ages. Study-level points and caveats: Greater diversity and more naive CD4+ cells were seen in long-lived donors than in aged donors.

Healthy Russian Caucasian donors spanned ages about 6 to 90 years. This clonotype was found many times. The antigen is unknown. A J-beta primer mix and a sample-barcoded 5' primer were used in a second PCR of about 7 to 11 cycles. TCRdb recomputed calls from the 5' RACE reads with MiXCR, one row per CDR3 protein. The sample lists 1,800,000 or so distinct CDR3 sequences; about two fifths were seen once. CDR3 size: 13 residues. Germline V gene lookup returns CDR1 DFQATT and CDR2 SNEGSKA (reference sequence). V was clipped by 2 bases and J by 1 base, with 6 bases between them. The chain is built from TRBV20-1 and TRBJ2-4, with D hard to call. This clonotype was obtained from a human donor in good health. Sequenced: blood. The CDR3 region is CSARHNAKNIQYF. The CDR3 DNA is TGCAGTGCTAGACACAATGCCAAAAACATTCAGTACTTC.